A single sample is the source of the 24 T cell receptor beta chains below, sequenced in a study of T cell repertoires in ileal Crohn's disease. Surgical specimens yielded lamina propria lymphocytes, which were density-gradient separated and then sorted. Assay used: immunoSEQ multiplex PCR; TCRdb lists only in-frame clones, some missing. The top ten clones hold 0.65% to 0.95% of a sample with around 5,700 clones, around nine tenths of them seen once. The sequenced material came from CD4+ T cells from ileum. These receptor sequences come from an adult with Crohn's disease. Some clones in this sample may be carry-over from other donors' samples.

The rearrangement joins TRBV7-9 to TRBJ1-5; no clear D. Germline-derived CDR1 and CDR2 are SEHNR and FQNEAQ (reference sequence). The CDR3 loop spans 13 amino acids. Between the trimmed V and J ends, which lost 3 bases and 5 bases, there was a span of 8 bases. The CDR3 region is CASSLTFHQPQHF. Written as DNA, the CDR3 is TGTGCCAGCAGCTTGACATTCCATCAGCCCCAGCATTTT.

V usage is TRBV11-3 and J usage is TRBJ2-7; 7 bases agree with TRBD2. This CDR3 spans 16 amino acids. V was clipped by 4 bases and J by 4 bases; unmatched bases: 13. In germline, CDR1 is SGHNT, CDR2 YENEEA. CDR3 residues: CASSSVGRESGYEQYF. CDR3 in DNA: TGTGCCAGCAGCTCGGTCGGGCGGGAGTCTGGGTACGAGCAGTACTTC. The full variable domain, completed using reference TRBV11-3 and TRBJ2-7, is EAGVVQSPRYKIIEKKQPVAFWCNPISGHNTLYWYLQNLGQGPELLIRYENEEAVDDSQLPKDRFSAERLKGVDSTLKIQPAELGDSAVYLCASSSVGRESGYEQYFGPGTRLTVT.

The chain joins TRBV29-1 to TRBJ1-1, with D possibly being TRBD1 (5 bases). The CDR3 consists of 13 residues. Per germline, CDR1 SQVTM and CDR2 ANQGSEA. Deletions cut 3 bases from V and 5 bases from J, with 13 bases between. CDR3 residues: CSVDRPEGTEAFF. CDR3 sequence (DNA): TGCAGCGTTGACAGGCCGGAGGGGACTGAAGCTTTCTTT.

V gene TRBV5-1 combines with J gene TRBJ2-3; no firm D call. Germline V lookup: CDR1 SGHRS, CDR2 YFSETQ. The V gene lost 4 bases and the J gene lost 1 base, with 10 bases spanning the gap. This CDR3 has 14 residues. The CDR3 loop is CASSHSPGTDTQYF. For the CDR3, the DNA is TGCGCCAGCAGCCACTCTCCCGGCACAGATACGCAGTATTTT.

This clone has just one count. The V and J genes are TRBV28 and TRBJ1-1; TRBD1 might be the D (5 bases). The CDR3 has 16 residues. Trimming left V 5 bases short and J 2 bases short, with 18 bases between. The germline CDR1 and CDR2 sequences are MDHEN and SYDVKM. This CDR3 is CASSAGGRILNTEAFF. CDR3 sequence (DNA): TGTGCCAGCAGTGCGGGGGGACGGATCCTAAACACTGAAGCTTTCTTT.

The DNA of the CDR3 is TGTGCCAGCAGTTTCGGCAGTTTAACTAGAGGGAAAACCTACGAGCAGTACTTC. This translates into CASSFGSLTRGKTYEQYF. The chain combines TRBV27 with TRBJ2-7; tentative D call: TRBD2 (5 bases). The CDR3 extends over 18 amino acids. Germline lookup yields CDR1 MNHEY and CDR2 SMNVEV (reference sequence). Trimming cost V 3 bases and J 2 bases, with 23 bases left between them.

V gene TRBV4-3 combines with J gene TRBJ2-2, with TRBD2 matching over 9 bases. This CDR3 has 16 amino acids. V trimming: 4 bases; J trimming: 5 bases; junction bases outside the gene matches: 8. Germline loops: CDR1 LGHNA, CDR2 YSLEER. In DNA, the CDR3 is TGCGCCAGCAGCCCAAGTAGCGGGAGACAAACCGGGGAGCTGTTTTTT. Its protein is CASSPSSGRQTGELFF.

The genes are TRBV9 and TRBJ2-2; the D is unclear. The CDR3 has 12 amino acids. Trimming shortened V by 3 bases and J by 6 bases, and 6 bases separated the two germline ends. The germline gives CDR1 SGDLS, CDR2 YYNGEE. DNA of the CDR3: TGTGCCAGCAGCGCTAAAGCCGGGGAGCTGTTTTTT. It translates to CASSAKAGELFF.

V is TRBV5-6 and J is TRBJ2-7, with 11 nucleotides matching TRBD1. The V gene end was trimmed by 4 bases and the J gene end by 7 bases; junction bases not matched to a gene: 13. The germline gives CDR1 SGHDT, CDR2 YYEEEE. The CDR3 is made up of 16 amino acids. CDR3 sequence reads: CASSAIRDRGRGEQYF. The CDR3 DNA reads as TGTGCCAGCAGCGCGATCCGGGACAGGGGGAGAGGGGAGCAGTACTTC. The full variable domain, in which reference TRBV5-6 and TRBJ2-7 provide the parts outside the CDR3, is DAGVTQSPTHLIKTRGQQVTLRCSPKSGHDTVSWYQQALGQGPQFIFQYYEEEERQRGNFPDRFSGHQFPNYSSELNVNALLLGDSALYLCASSAIRDRGRGEQYFGPGTRLTVT.

V usage is TRBV5-4 and J usage is TRBJ2-7; perhaps TRBD2 as D (6 bases). The CDR3 runs 14 residues. Trimming removed 4 bases from V and 5 bases from J, with 16 bases in between. CDR1 and CDR2 (germline): SGHNT, YYREEE (reference sequence). The CDR3 is CASSPETGRNEQYF. The CDR3 nucleotides are TGTGCCAGCAGCCCCGAAACCGGGAGAAACGAGCAGTACTTC.

This clone has a handful of counts. V usage is TRBV7-9 and J usage is TRBJ2-1; D ambiguous. V lost 1 base to trimming and J lost 9 bases, with 16 bases between them. Germline CDR1 SEHNR, CDR2 FQNEAQ (reference sequence). The CDR3 loop spans 15 amino acids. DNA of the CDR3: TGTGCCAGCAGCTTAGGAGAAATCCGTTCGGGTGAGCAGTTCTTC. Amino acids: CASSLGEIRSGEQFF.

V and J are TRBV5-4 and TRBJ1-1; no definite D call. CDR1 and CDR2 from the germline V gene are SGHNT and YYREEE (reference sequence). The CDR3 sequence is 13 residues long. V was clipped by 10 bases and J by 2 bases, with 15 bases between them. The DNA for the CDR3 is TGTGCCCTATCTCCCCAGGCTAACACTGAAGCTTTCTTT. Translated, it gives CALSPQANTEAFF.

This chain uses TRBV6-1 with TRBJ2-5; no firm D call. There are 13 residues in the CDR3. The ends were cut back, 2 bases at V and 5 bases at J, with 9 bases in the middle. CDR1 and CDR2 (germline): MNHNS, SASEGT. The CDR3 here is CASSERSIETQYF. In DNA form, the CDR3 reads TGTGCCAGCAGTGAAAGATCTATTGAGACCCAGTACTTC.

CDR3 nucleotides: TGTGCCAGCAGCCTCGGACTAGCGGGGTCAGTATACAATGAGCAGTTCTTC. It encodes CASSLGLAGSVYNEQFF. The rearrangement links TRBV5-4 to TRBJ2-1; 12 bases align to TRBD2. The CDR3 contains 17 residues. Germline-derived CDR1 and CDR2 are SGHNT and YYREEE (reference sequence). V gave up 4 bases and J gave up 4 bases; unmatched junction bases: 9.

The rearrangement joins TRBV28 to TRBJ1-5, with 7 bases matching TRBD1. Germline V gene lookup returns CDR1 MDHEN and CDR2 SYDVKM. V dropped 5 bases and J dropped 7; count of bases not matched to a gene: 11. This CDR3 has 15 amino acids. CDR3 in DNA: TGTGCCAGCAGTATCCGACAGGGAACGATGCAGCCCCAGCATTTT. Its translation is CASSIRQGTMQPQHF.

This sequence joins TRBV11-3 and TRBJ1-2; possible D gene TRBD1, 5 bases. This CDR3 spans 12 amino acids. Between the trimmed V and J ends, which lost 2 bases and 7 bases, there was a span of 8 bases. From germline, CDR1 is SGHNT and CDR2 YENEEA. Here the CDR3 DNA reads TGTGCCAGCAGCTTAAGACAGAGTGGCTACACCTTC. Its translation is CASSLRQSGYTF.

The chain is built from TRBV5-4 and TRBJ2-1; 7 bases align to TRBD2. This CDR3 has 14 amino acids. CDR1 is SGHNT, CDR2 YYREEE, per germline (reference sequence). The V segment lost 2 bases and the J segment 5 bases; nucleotides outside the gene matches: 4. The CDR3 region is CASSLAGLNNEQFF. The CDR3 nucleotides are TGTGCCAGCAGCTTAGCGGGACTAAACAATGAGCAGTTCTTC. Full variable domain (rest looked up from reference TRBV5-4 and TRBJ2-1): ETGVTQSPTHLIKTRGQQVTLRCSSQSGHNTVSWYQQALGQGPQFIFQYYREEENGRGNFPPRFSGLQFPNYSSELNVNALELDDSALYLCASSLAGLNNEQFFGPGTRLTVL.

The chain uses TRBV11-2 and TRBJ2-7; the D is unclear. The germline CDR1 and CDR2 sequences are SGHAT and FQNNGV. This CDR3 spans 12 amino acids. V lost 2 bases and J lost 4, with 6 bases in between. This CDR3 is CASSLSGYEQYF. The CDR3 region has the DNA TGTGCCAGCAGCTTATCAGGTTACGAGCAGTACTTC.

The chain recombines TRBV11-2 with TRBJ1-1, with D unresolved. This CDR3 contains 11 residues. Germline V lookup: CDR1 SGHAT, CDR2 FQNNGV. Trimming took 3 bases from V and 8 from J, leaving 7 bases between them. The CDR3 sequence is CASSLTREAFF. The CDR3 bases are TGTGCCAGCAGCTTGACCAGGGAAGCTTTCTTT. Combining the CDR3 with reference TRBV11-2 and TRBJ1-1 gives the whole variable domain EAGVAQSPRYKIIEKRQSVAFWCNPISGHATLYWYQQILGQGPKLLIQFQNNGVVDDSQLPKDRFSAERLKGVDSTLKIQPAKLEDSAVYLCASSLTREAFFGQGTRLTVV.

This clone has only a few counts. The chain has TRBV7-2 and TRBJ1-4; 9 bases align to TRBD1. The germline V gene has CDR1 SGHTA and CDR2 FQGNSA. V lost 1 base to trimming and J lost 10 bases; unmatched junction nucleotides: 1. This CDR3 region has 13 residues. The CDR3 DNA is TGTGCCAGCAGCTTAGGACAGGGGGGAAAACTGTTTTTT. It specifies CASSLGQGGKLFF.

The chain carries TRBV10-2 and TRBJ2-1; 9 bases are a match to TRBD1. Germline-derived CDR1 and CDR2 are WSHSY and SAAADI. The CDR3 is 13 amino acids. With 6 bases clipped from V and 5 bases from J, the junction kept 2 bases outside the gene matches. The CDR3 reads CASRWTGDNEQFF. The CDR3, as DNA: TGCGCCAGCAGATGGACAGGGGACAATGAGCAGTTCTTC.

The chain joins TRBV5-1 to TRBJ2-2; 8 positions agree with TRBD1. The length of the CDR3 is 17 residues. Unmatched junction bases numbered 10, after V lost 0 bases and J lost 6 bases. Germline CDR1 SGHRS, CDR2 YFSETQ. The DNA for the CDR3 is TGCGCCAGCAGCTTGGTGGGGACAGGCATCACCGCCGGGGAGCTGTTTTTT. Translated, it gives CASSLVGTGITAGELFF.

This chain links TRBV19 with TRBJ2-3; 8 bases align to TRBD1. This CDR3 is built from 15 residues. The germline V gene encodes CDR1 LNHDA and CDR2 SQIVND (reference sequence). V lost 4 bases, J lost 5 bases, and 8 bases stayed unmatched. The CDR3 DNA reads as TGTGCCAGTAGTAAGCAGGGGGCCAGACAAGATACGCAGTATTTT. Its protein is CASSKQGARQDTQYF.

The V and J genes are TRBV6-5 and TRBJ1-5; 7 bases map to TRBD1. The CDR3 totals 13 residues. In germline, CDR1 is MNHEY, CDR2 SVGAGI. Losses at the gene ends were 9 bases for V and 4 bases for J; bases not matched to a gene: 6. DNA of the CDR3: TGTGCCAGTAACAGGGGCCCAAATCAGCCCCAGCATTTT. Residues: CASNRGPNQPQHF.